The table lists the clone carrying this T cell receptor (beta chain) with a few counts. Its antigen remains unidentified. This specimen belongs to a study of blood T cells in healthy people across ages. General study points: Greater diversity and more naive CD4+ cells were seen in long-lived donors than in aged donors. Getting older went along with TCR beta diversity per million T cells dropping roughly linearly.

Drawing of peripheral blood yielded 7.5 to 10 milliliters from each donor. The use of a sample-barcoded 5' primer and a J-beta primer mix characterized a second PCR of roughly 6 to 11 cycles. All cDNA molecules were each tagged by a template-switch adaptor with 12 random nucleotides. TCRdb fed the 5' RACE reads into MiXCR, producing one record per CDR3 protein. The sample gives about 570,000 distinct CDR3 sequences, 25% to 30% of which show up once; less than 20% is in the top ten. The J segment lost 9 bases and the V segment lost 5 bases, leaving 18 bases of the junction unmatched. The CDR3 length is 18 residues. Germline-derived CDR1 and CDR2 are SGHTA and FQGTGA.

This TCR was recovered from a woman in her 70s in good health. Sequences were obtained from blood. This sequence joins TRBV7-3 and TRBJ2-1, with 11 bases that match TRBD2. CDR3 DNA: TGTGCCAGCAGCCCTATTGCCCGGGGTAGCGGGGGGGCAGGTGAGCAGTTCTTC. This encodes CASSPIARGSGGAGEQFF.